These T cell receptor beta chains were read from a single sample in a study of cytomegalovirus exposure and HLA in healthy donors. Assay: immunoSEQ multiplex PCR; the TCRdb copy retains only in-frame clones and omits some. The sample records roughly 120,000 clones, roughly 78% being singletons. Sequenced input: PBMCs. These receptors all stem from a woman between 25 and 40 years old in good health and CMV-seropositive. Each CDR3 is given with its conserved first and last residue. The D gene is left open where the match is weak. Clone size is given for some rows only: seen once, a few or many times, or a class if the clone is expanded.

V	D	J	size	CDR3	DNA
TRBV5-4	TRBD2	TRBJ2-1	NA	CASSSPSGGTYNEQFF	TGTGCCAGCAGCTCCCCTAGCGGGGGGACCTACAATGAGCAGTTCTTC
TRBV6-6	NA	TRBJ1-1	NA	CASRGGFENTEAFF	TGTGCCAGCAGGGGGGGGTTCGAGAACACTGAAGCTTTCTTT
TRBV28	NA	TRBJ1-1	once	CASSLKGRGEAFF	TGTGCCAGCAGTTTGAAAGGTCGAGGCGAAGCTTTCTTT
TRBV7-2	TRBD2	TRBJ2-3	NA	CASSPGTKPGGDTQYF	TGTGCCAGCAGCCCGGGGACTAAACCGGGAGGGGATACGCAGTATTTT
TRBV27	NA	TRBJ2-7	NA	CASMPMAQGVSEQYF	TGTGCCAGCATGCCCATGGCACAGGGAGTTTCCGAGCAGTACTTC
TRBV5-1	NA	TRBJ1-6	NA	CASSYSGVITNSPLHF	TGCGCCAGCAGCTATAGCGGGGTTATTACTAATTCACCCCTCCACTTT
TRBV10-3	NA	TRBJ1-4	NA	CAIRGDNEKLFF	TGTGCCATCAGAGGAGACAATGAAAAACTGTTTTTT
TRBV4-2	TRBD1	TRBJ1-2	NA	CASSPRQGAGRGYTF	TGTGCCAGCAGCCCAAGACAGGGGGCGGGAAGGGGCTACACCTTC
TRBV4-3	TRBD1	TRBJ1-2	NA	CASSQDLTGHYGYTF	TGCGCCAGCAGCCAGGATTTGACAGGGCACTATGGCTACACCTTC
TRBV30	NA	TRBJ2-4	NA	CAWRPQTELNIQYF	TGTGCCTGGAGGCCCCAGACAGAGTTAAACATTCAGTACTTC
TRBV6-1	NA	TRBJ1-6	NA	CASSPVTTGNSPLHF	TGTGCCAGCAGCCCCGTGACCACCGGGAATTCACCCCTCCACTTT
TRBV6-5	TRBD2	TRBJ2-7	few	CASRERGINEQYF	TGTGCCAGCCGGGAGCGGGGGATCAACGAGCAGTACTTC
TRBV30	NA	TRBJ2-3	NA	CARGARGARTQYF	TGTGCCCGTGGGGCCCGGGGGGCCAGAACGCAGTATTTT
TRBV28	TRBD1	TRBJ2-7	NA	CASSSWTGTAGEQYF	TGTGCCAGCAGTTCCTGGACAGGGACCGCGGGCGAGCAGTACTTC
TRBV7-2	TRBD1	TRBJ1-4	NA	CASSRSGGSEKLFF	TGTGCCAGCAGCCGATCAGGGGGTTCTGAAAAACTGTTTTTT
TRBV7-9	TRBD2	TRBJ2-5	NA	CASSPGLAGAGETQYF	TGTGCCAGCAGCCCTGGACTAGCGGGGGCAGGGGAGACCCAGTACTTC
TRBV28	NA	TRBJ1-2	once	CASRQGNYGYTF	TGTGCCAGCAGGCAGGGTAACTATGGCTACACCTTC
TRBV5-6	NA	TRBJ1-5	NA	CASNRREYSNQPQHF	TGTGCCAGCAACCGGCGGGAATATAGCAATCAGCCCCAGCATTTT
TRBV6-5	NA	TRBJ1-4	few	CASSYSGGGRGKLFF	TGTGCCAGCAGTTACTCGGGGGGGGGTCGAGGAAAACTGTTTTTT
TRBV14	NA	TRBJ2-5	NA	CASSHRPGLVQETQYF	TGTGCCAGCAGCCACAGACCGGGACTTGTTCAAGAGACCCAGTACTTC
TRBV15	NA	TRBJ1-6	NA	CATNEAGGLSSPLHF	TGTGCCACCAACGAAGCAGGAGGTCTGAGTTCACCCCTCCACTTT
TRBV12-5	TRBD1	TRBJ1-6	NA	CASGFPGGTSPLHF	TGTGCTAGTGGTTTCCCAGGGGGCACTTCACCCCTCCACTTT
TRBV5-1	TRBD1	TRBJ2-7	NA	CASKGQGIEQYF	TGCGCCAGCAAAGGACAGGGTATCGAGCAGTACTTC
TRBV28	TRBD1	TRBJ2-7	NA	CASSVNPGGQSEQYF	TGTGCCAGCAGTGTAAATCCAGGGGGCCAAAGCGAGCAGTACTTC
TRBV5-1	NA	TRBJ1-2	NA	CASSPMGGLLDYGYTF	TGCGCCAGCAGCCCTATGGGAGGGCTCCTAGACTATGGCTACACCTTC
TRBV7-9	TRBD1	TRBJ1-3	NA	CASSLLPGTGEDGF	TGTGCCAGCAGCTTACTCCCCGGGACAGGGGAAGACGGTTTT
TRBV25-1	TRBD1	TRBJ2-7	NA	CASSGQGAWSYEQYF	TGTGCCAGCAGTGGACAGGGGGCATGGTCCTACGAGCAGTACTTC
TRBV6-1	TRBD1	TRBJ2-7	once	CASTSDRGVYEQYF	TGTGCCAGCACATCGGACAGGGGCGTCTACGAGCAGTACTTC
TRBV5-5	NA	TRBJ1-3	NA	CASSPLGHSGNTIYF	TGTGCCAGCAGCCCCCTGGGCCACTCTGGAAACACCATATATTTT
TRBV11-2	NA	TRBJ1-4	once	CASSLKEKLFF	TGTGCCAGCAGCCTAAAAGAAAAACTGTTTTTT
TRBV4-1	TRBD1	TRBJ2-7	once	CASSQPGGGYEQYF	TGCGCCAGCAGCCAACCAGGGGGCGGCTACGAGCAGTACTTC
TRBV10-3	TRBD2	TRBJ2-3	NA	CAISQLAGGRTDTQYF	TGTGCCATCAGTCAACTCGCGGGGGGGCGTACAGATACGCAGTATTTT
TRBV5-5	TRBD1	TRBJ2-3	NA	CASSLDRGPFTDTQYF	TGTGCCAGCAGCTTGGACAGGGGGCCTTTCACAGATACGCAGTATTTT
TRBV6-5	NA	TRBJ2-3	NA	CASSYSGAGTQYF	TGTGCCAGCAGTTACTCGGGGGCCGGTACGCAGTATTTT
TRBV7-2	NA	TRBJ2-1	NA	CASKLDSNSYNEQFF	TGTGCCAGCAAACTGGACAGCAACTCCTACAATGAGCAGTTCTTC
TRBV29-1	TRBD2	TRBJ2-5	NA	CSVHPASGRSETQYF	TGCAGCGTTCACCCGGCTAGCGGGCGCTCAGAGACCCAGTACTTC